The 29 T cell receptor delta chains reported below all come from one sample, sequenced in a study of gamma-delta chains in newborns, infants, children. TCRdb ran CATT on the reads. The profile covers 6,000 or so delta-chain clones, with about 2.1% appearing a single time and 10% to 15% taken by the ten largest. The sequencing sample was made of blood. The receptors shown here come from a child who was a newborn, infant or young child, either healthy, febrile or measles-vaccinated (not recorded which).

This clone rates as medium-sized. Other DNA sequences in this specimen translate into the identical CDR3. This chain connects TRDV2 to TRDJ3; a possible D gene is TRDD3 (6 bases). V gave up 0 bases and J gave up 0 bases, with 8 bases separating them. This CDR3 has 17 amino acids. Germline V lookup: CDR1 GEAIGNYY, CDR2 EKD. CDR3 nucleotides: TGTGCCTGTGACACCGTACTGGGCTCCTGGGACACCCGACAGATGTTTTTC. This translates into CACDTVLGSWDTRQMFF.

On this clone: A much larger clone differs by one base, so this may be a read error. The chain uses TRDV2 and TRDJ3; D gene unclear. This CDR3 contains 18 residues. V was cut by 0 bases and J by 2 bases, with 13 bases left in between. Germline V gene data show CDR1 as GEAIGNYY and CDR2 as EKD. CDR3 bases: TGTGCCTGTGACACCGGAGGAACCCTTGCCTGGGACACCCGACAGATGTTTTTC. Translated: CACDTGGTLAWDTRQMFF.

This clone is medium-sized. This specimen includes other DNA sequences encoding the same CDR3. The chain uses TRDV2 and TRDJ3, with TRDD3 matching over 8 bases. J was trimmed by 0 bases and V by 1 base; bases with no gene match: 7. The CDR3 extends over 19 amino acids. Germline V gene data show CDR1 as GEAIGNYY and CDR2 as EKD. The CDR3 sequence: CACDTVLGASSWDTRQMFF. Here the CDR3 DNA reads TGTGCCTGTGACACGGTACTGGGGGCGAGCTCCTGGGACACCCGACAGATGTTTTTC.

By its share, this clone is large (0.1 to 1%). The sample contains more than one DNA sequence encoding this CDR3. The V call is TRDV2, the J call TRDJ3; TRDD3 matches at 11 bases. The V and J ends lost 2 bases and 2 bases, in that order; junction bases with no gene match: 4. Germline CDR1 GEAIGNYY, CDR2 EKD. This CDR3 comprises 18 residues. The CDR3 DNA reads TGTGCCTGTGACAAAGTACTGGGGGATACCTGGGACACCCGACAGATGTTTTTC. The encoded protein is CACDKVLGDTWDTRQMFF.

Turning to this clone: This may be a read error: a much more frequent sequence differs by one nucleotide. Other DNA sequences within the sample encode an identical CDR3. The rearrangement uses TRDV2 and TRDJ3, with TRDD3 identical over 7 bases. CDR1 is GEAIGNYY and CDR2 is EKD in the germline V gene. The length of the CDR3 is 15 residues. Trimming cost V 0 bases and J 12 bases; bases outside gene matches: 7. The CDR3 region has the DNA TGTGCCTGTGACACCGTGGGGGACCTGGGCCGACAGATGTTTTTC. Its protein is CACDTVGDLGRQMFF.

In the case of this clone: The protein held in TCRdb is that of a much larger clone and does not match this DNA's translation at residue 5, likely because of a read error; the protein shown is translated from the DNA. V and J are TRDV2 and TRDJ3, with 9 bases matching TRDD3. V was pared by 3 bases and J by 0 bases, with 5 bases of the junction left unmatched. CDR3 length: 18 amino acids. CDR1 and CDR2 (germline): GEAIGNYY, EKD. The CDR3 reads CACDHWGKSSWDTRQMFF. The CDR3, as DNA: TGTGCCTGTGACCACTGGGGGAAAAGCTCCTGGGACACCCGACAGATGTTTTTC.

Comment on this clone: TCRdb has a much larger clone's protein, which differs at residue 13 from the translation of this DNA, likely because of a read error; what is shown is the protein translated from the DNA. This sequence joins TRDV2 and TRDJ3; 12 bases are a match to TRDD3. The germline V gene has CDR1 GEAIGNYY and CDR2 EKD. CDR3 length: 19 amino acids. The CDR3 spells CACDILGDTGSWGTRQMFF. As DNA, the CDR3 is TGTGCCTGTGACATCCTGGGGGATACGGGGTCCTGGGGCACCCGACAGATGTTTTTC.

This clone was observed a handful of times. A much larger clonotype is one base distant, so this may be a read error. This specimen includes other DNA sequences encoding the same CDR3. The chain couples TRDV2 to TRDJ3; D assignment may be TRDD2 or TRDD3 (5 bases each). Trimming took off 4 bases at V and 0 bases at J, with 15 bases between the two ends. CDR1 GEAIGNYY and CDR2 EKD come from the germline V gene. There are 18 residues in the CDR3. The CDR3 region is CACDSLLVSSWDTRQMFF. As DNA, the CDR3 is TGTGCCTGTGATTCCCTACTGGTGAGCTCCTGGGACACCCGACAGATGTTTTTC.

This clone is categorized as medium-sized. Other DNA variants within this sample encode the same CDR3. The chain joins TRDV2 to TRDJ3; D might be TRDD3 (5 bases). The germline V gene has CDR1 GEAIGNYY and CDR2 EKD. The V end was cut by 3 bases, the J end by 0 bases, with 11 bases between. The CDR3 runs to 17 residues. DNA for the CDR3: TGTGCCTGTGACGATTGGGGACTCTCCTGGGACACCCGACAGATGTTTTTC. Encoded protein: CACDDWGLSWDTRQMFF.

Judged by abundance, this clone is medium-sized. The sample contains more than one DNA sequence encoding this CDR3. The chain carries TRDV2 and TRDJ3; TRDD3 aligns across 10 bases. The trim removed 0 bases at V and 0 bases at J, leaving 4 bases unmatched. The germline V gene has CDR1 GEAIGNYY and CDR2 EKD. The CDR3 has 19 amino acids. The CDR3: CACDTVLGDSSWDTRQMFF. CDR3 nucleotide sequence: TGTGCCTGTGACACCGTACTGGGGGATTCCTCCTGGGACACCCGACAGATGTTTTTC.

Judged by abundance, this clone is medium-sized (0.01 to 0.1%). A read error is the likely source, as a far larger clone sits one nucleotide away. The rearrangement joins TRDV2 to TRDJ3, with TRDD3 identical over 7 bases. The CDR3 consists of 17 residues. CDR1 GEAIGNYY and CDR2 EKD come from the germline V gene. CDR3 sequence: CACDTWGSSLDTRQMFF. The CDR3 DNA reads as TGTGCCTGTGACACCTGGGGGAGCTCCTTGGACACCCGACAGATGTTTTTC.

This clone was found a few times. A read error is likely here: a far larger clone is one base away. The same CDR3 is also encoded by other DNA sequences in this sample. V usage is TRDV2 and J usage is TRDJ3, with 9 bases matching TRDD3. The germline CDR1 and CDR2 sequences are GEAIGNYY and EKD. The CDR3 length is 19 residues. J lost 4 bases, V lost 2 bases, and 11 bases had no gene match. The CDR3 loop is CACDKVLGDTFWDTRQMFF. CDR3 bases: TGTGCCTGTGACAAAGTACTAGGGGATACGTTTTGGGACACCCGACAGATGTTTTTC.

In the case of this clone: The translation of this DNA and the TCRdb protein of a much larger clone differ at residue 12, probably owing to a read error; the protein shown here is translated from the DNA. CDR3 protein: CACDVLGPLTAHLFF. CDR3 DNA sequence: TGTGCCTGTGATGTACTGGGTCCTTTGACAGCACACCTCTTCTTT. The chain links TRDV2 to TRDJ2, with D possibly matching TRDD3 (6 bases). In germline, CDR1 is GEAIGNYY, CDR2 EKD. The CDR3 sequence is 15 residues long.

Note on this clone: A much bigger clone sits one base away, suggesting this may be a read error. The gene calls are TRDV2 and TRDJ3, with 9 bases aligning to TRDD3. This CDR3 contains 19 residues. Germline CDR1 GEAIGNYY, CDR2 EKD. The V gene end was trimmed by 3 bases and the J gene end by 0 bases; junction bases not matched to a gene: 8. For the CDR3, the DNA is TGTGCCTGTGACGCCTGGGGATACGTTAGCTCCTGGGACACCCGACAGATGTTTTTC. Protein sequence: CACDAWGYVSSWDTRQMFF.

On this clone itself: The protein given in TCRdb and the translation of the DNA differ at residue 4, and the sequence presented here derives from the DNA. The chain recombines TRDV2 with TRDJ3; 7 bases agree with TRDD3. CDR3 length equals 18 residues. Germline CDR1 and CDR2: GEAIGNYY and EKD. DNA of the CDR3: TGTGCCTGTGGCACCTGGGGATATTCAGGCTGGGACACCCGACAGATGTTTTTC. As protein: CACGTWGYSGWDTRQMFF.

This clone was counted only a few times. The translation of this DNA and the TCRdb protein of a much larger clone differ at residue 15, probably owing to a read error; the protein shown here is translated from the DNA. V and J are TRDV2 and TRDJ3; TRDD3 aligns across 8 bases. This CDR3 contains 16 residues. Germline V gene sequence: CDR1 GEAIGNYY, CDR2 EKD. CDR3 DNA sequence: TGTGCCTGTGACGGGATACGCCACTGGGACACCCGACAGATGATTTTC. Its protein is CACDGIRHWDTRQMIF.

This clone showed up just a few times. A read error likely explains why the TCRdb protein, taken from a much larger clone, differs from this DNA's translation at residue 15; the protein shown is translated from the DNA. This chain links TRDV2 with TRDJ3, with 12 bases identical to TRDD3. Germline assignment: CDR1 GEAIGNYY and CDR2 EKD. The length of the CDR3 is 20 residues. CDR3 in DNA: TGTGCCTGTGACACCCACTGGGGGATACAGAGCTCCTGGGACGCCCGACAGATGTTTTTC. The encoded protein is CACDTHWGIQSSWDARQMFF.

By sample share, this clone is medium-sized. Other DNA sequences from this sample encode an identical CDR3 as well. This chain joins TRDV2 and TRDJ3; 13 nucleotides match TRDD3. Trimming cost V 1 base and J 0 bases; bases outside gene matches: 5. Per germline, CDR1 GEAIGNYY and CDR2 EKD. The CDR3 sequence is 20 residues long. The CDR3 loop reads CACDTTGGYGSSWDTRQMFF. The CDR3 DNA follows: TGTGCCTGTGACACAACTGGGGGATACGGGAGCTCCTGGGACACCCGACAGATGTTTTTC.

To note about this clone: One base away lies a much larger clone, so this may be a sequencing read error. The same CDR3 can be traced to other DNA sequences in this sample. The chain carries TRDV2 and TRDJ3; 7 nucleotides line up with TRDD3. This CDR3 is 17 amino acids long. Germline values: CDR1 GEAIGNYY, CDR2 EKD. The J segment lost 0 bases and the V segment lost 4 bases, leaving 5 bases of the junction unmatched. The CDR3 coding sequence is TGTGCCTGTGAGTATTGGGGGAGCTCCTGGGACACCCGACAGATGTTTTTC. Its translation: CACEYWGSSWDTRQMFF.

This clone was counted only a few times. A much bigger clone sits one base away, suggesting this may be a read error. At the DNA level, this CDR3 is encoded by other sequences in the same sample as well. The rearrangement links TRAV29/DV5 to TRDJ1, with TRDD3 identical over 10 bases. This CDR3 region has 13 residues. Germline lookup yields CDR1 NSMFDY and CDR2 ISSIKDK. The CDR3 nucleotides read TGTGCCGCAAGCGCGCTGGGGGATAATAAACTCATCTTT. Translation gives CAASALGDNKLIF.

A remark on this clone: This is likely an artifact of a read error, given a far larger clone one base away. CDR3 sequence: CACDSVLGDTRSSWDTRQVFF. CDR3 DNA sequence: TGTGCCTGTGATTCGGTACTGGGGGATACGCGGAGCTCCTGGGACACCCGACAGGTGTTTTTC. The V gene is TRDV2, the J gene TRDJ3, with 13 bases that match TRDD3. The germline V gene has CDR1 GEAIGNYY and CDR2 EKD. The CDR3 consists of 21 residues.

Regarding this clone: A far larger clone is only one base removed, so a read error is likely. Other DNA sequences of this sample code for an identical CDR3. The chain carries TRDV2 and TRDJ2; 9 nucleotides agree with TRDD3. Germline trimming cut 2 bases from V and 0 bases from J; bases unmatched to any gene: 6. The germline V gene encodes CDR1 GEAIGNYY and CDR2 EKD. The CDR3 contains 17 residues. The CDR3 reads CACDNILGDTLTAQLFF. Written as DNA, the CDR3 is TGTGCCTGTGACAATATACTGGGGGACACTTTGACAGCACAACTCTTCTTT.

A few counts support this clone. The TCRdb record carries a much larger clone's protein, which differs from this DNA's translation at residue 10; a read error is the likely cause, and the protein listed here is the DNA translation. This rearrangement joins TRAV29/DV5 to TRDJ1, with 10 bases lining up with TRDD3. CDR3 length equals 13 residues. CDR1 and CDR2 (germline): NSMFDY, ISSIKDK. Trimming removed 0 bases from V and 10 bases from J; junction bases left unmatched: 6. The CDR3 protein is CAASALGDNRLIF. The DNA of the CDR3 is TGTGCAGCAAGCGCGCTGGGGGATAATAGACTCATCTTT.

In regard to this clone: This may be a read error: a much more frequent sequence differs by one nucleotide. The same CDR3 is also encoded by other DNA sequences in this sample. The CDR3 DNA reads as TGTGCCTGTGACACCGTCGGGGGCTCCTCCTGGGACACCCGACAGATGTTTTTC. Protein: CACDTVGGSSWDTRQMFF. The chain is built from TRDV2 and TRDJ3; perhaps TRDD3 as D (5 bases). V lost 0 bases and J lost 0, with 11 bases in between. The CDR3 totals 18 residues. The germline CDR1 and CDR2 sequences are GEAIGNYY and EKD.

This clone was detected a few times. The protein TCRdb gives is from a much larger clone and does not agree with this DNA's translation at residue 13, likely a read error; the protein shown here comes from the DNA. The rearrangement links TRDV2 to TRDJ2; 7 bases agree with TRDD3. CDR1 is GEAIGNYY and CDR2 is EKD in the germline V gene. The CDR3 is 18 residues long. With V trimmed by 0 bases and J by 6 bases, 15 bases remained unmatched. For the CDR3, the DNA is TGTGCCTGTGACACCGTTGGGGGACTGGTAGGGGTGGCAGCACAACTCTTCTTT. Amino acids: CACDTVGGLVGVAAQLFF.

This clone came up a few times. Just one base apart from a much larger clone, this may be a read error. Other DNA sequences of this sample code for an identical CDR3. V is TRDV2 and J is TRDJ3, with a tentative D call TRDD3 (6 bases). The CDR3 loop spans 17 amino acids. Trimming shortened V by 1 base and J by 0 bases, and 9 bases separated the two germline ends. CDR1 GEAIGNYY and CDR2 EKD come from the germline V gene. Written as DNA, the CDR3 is TGTGCCTGTGACACTGGGGGGTACTCCTGGGACACCCGACAGATGTTTTTC. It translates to CACDTGGYSWDTRQMFF.

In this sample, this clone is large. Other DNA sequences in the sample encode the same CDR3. This chain's CDR3 is CACDKLGDLTAQLFF. The DNA for the CDR3 is TGTGCCTGTGACAAACTGGGGGATTTGACAGCACAACTCTTCTTT. The chain joins TRDV2 to TRDJ2; 9 nucleotides match TRDD3. V gave up 2 bases and J gave up 1 base; unmatched junction bases: 1. The CDR3 totals 15 residues. Germline CDR1 reads GEAIGNYY; CDR2 reads EKD.

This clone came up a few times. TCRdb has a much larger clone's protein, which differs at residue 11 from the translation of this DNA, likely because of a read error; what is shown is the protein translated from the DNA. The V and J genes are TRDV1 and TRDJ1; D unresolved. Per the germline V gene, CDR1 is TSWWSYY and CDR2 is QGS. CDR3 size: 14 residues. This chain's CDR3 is CALGGTSYTDQLIF. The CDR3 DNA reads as TGTGCTCTTGGGGGGACTTCGTACACCGATCAACTCATCTTT.

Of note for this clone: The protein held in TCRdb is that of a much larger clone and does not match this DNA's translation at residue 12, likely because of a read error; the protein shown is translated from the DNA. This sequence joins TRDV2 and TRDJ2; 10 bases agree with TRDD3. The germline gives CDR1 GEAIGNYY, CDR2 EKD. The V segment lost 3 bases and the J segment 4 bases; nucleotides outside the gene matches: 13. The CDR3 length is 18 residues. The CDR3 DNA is TGTGCCTGTGACCCCCTGGGGGATATGCTCTCTTCGACAGCACAACTCTTCTTT. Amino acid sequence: CACDPLGDMLSSTAQLFF.